This record concerns one T cell receptor (beta chain) sequence. Its specificity is unknown. V lost 1 base and J lost 5, with 9 bases in between. Germline lookup yields CDR1 LNHDA and CDR2 SQIVND (reference sequence). The CDR3 runs 13 residues. Sequencing involved patients with CD8+CD57+ cell expansion previously shown by flow cytometry. The data are from a study of CD8+CD57+ T cells in acquired aplastic anemia. Findings of the study overall: Patients did not significantly differ from controls in CD8+ Simpson's diversity.

Researchers used genomic DNA as the template to profile TCR beta VDJ and CDR3. TCRdb re-called the reads through MiXCR, storing one row per CDR3 protein. The data show approximately 300,000 distinct CDR3 sequences, 50% to 65% seen once. The receptor comes from a human donor with aplastic anemia. The chain combines TRBV19 with TRBJ2-7; D remains ambiguous. Sequencing was done on a sample of sorted CD4+, CD8+, or CD8+CD57+ T cells (not recorded which) from PBMCs. The CDR3 is CASSIGKGNEQYF. CDR3 nucleotides: TGTGCCAGTAGTATAGGGAAGGGCAACGAGCAGTACTTC.